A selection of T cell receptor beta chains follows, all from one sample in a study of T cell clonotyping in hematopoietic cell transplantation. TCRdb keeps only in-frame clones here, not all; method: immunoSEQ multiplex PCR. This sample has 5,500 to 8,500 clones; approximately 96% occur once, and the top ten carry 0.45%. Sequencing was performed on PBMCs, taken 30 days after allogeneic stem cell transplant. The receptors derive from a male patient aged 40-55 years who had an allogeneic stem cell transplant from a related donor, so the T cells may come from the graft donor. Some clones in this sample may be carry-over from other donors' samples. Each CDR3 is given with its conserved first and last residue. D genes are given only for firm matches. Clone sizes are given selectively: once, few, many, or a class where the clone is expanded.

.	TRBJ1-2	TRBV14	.	CASSQTYGTNYGYTF	TGTGCCAGCAGCCAAACCTATGGCACGAACTATGGCTACACCTTC
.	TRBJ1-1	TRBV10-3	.	CAVGTANTEAFF	TGTGCCGTTGGGACGGCGAACACTGAAGCTTTCTTT
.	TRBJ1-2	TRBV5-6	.	CASSESGLWTEYNYGYTF	TGTGCCAGCAGCGAATCTGGTCTGTGGACAGAGTATAACTATGGCTACACCTTC
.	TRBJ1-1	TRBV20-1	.	CSARSLTF	TGCAGTGCTAGATCTCTAACATTT
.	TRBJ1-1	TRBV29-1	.	CSVAKGGMNTEAFF	TGCAGCGTTGCTAAAGGGGGAATGAACACTGAAGCTTTCTTT
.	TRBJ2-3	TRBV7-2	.	CASSLLATDTDTQYF	TGTGCCAGCAGCTTACTAGCGACAGACACAGATACGCAGTATTTT
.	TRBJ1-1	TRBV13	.	CASSFTGTEAFF	TGTGCCAGCAGCTTTACAGGGACTGAAGCTTTCTTT
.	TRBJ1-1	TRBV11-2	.	CASSLIRTEAFF	TGTGCCAGCAGCTTAATCCGCACTGAAGCTTTCTTT
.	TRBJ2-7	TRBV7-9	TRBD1	CASSLIQTGGSYEQYF	TGTGCCAGCAGCTTAATCCAGACAGGGGGCTCCTACGAGCAGTACTTC
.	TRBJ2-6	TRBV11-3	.	CASSSGASGANVLTF	TGTGCCAGCAGCTCGGGGGCCTCTGGGGCCAACGTCCTGACTTTC
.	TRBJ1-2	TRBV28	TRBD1	CASSYSTGAYYGYTF	TGTGCCAGCAGTTATTCGACAGGGGCTTACTATGGCTACACCTTC
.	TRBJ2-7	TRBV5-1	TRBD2	CASRPLAGSYEQYF	TGCGCCAGCAGGCCACTAGCGGGCTCCTACGAGCAGTACTTC
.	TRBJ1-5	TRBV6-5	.	CASSGQQNQPQHF	TGTGCCAGCAGTGGACAGCAGAATCAGCCCCAGCATTTT
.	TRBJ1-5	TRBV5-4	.	CASSQGRDQPQHF	TGTGCCAGCAGCCAAGGACGAGATCAGCCCCAGCATTTT
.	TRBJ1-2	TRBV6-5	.	CASSYFEGSGLYGYTF	TGTGCCAGCAGTTACTTTGAAGGGTCAGGCCTCTATGGCTACACCTTC
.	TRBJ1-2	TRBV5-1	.	CASSDAGYGYTF	TGCGCCAGCAGCGATGCCGGGTATGGCTACACCTTC
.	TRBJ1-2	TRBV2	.	CASSSDGNYGYTF	TGTGCCAGCAGTTCCGACGGAAACTATGGCTACACCTTC
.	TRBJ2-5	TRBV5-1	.	CASSWPGETQYF	TGCGCCAGCAGCTGGCCTGGGGAGACCCAGTACTTC
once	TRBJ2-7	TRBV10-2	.	CASQSDTYEQYF	TGCGCCAGCCAATCAGATACCTACGAGCAGTACTTC
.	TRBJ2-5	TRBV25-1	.	CATTGGGETQYF	TGTGCCACCACAGGGGGGGGTGAGACCCAGTACTTC
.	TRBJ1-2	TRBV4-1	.	CASSQDLVTTYGYTF	TGCGCCAGCAGCCAAGATCTTGTGACAACCTATGGCTACACCTTC
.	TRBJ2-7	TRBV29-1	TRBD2	CSVGVAGAYEQYF	TGCAGCGTTGGAGTAGCGGGAGCCTACGAGCAGTACTTC
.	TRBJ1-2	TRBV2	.	CASRDTGNYGYTF	TGTGCCAGCAGGGACACAGGGAACTATGGCTACACCTTC
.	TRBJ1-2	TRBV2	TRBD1	CASSPPGQISYGYTF	TGTGCCAGCAGCCCCCCGGGACAGATTTCCTATGGCTACACCTTC
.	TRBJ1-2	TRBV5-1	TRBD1	CASSLGDRSDRYGYTF	TGCGCCAGCAGCTTGGGGGACAGGTCAGATCGCTATGGCTACACCTTC
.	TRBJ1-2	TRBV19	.	CASSQGPNYGYTF	TGTGCCAGCTCACAGGGCCCGAACTATGGCTACACCTTC
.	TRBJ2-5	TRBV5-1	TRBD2	CASSSGASGGLQETQYF	TGCGCCAGCAGCTCAGGAGCGAGCGGGGGTCTCCAAGAGACCCAGTACTTC
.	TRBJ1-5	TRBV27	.	CASKGFDLGVSNQPQHF	TGTGCCAGCAAGGGATTCGACCTGGGGGTTAGCAATCAGCCCCAGCATTTT
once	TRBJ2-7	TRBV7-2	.	CASSLVMGYGSYEQYF	TGTGCCAGCAGCTTAGTTATGGGATACGGGTCCTACGAGCAGTACTTC
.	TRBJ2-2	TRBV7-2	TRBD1	CASSPTGATGELFF	TGTGCCAGCAGCCCTACAGGGGCCACCGGGGAGCTGTTTTTT
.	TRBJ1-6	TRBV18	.	CASSPGLNSPLHF	TGTGCCAGCTCACCGGGACTCAATTCACCCCTCCACTTT
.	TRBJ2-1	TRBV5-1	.	CASSFRPPEQFF	TGCGCCAGCAGCTTCCGACCGCCCGAGCAGTTCTTC
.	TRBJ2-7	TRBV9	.	CASSVGGDRYEQYF	TGTGCCAGCAGCGTAGGGGGGGACCGCTACGAGCAGTACTTC
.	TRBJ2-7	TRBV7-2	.	CASSLSDGRTYEQYF	TGTGCCAGCAGCTTATCGGACGGCAGAACCTACGAGCAGTACTTC
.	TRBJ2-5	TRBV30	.	CAWSIGLPGETQYF	TGTGCCTGGAGTATCGGACTCCCCGGGGAGACCCAGTACTTC
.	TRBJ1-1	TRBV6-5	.	CASTKMGNTEAFF	TGTGCCAGCACTAAGATGGGGAACACTGAAGCTTTCTTT
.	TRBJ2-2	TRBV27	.	CASSYRTLNTGELFF	TGTGCCAGCAGTTACAGGACATTGAACACCGGGGAGCTGTTTTTT
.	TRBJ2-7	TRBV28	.	CASSLYHGTYEQYF	TGTGCCAGCAGTTTATACCATGGAACCTACGAGCAGTACTTC
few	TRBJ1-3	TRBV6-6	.	CASSYSSGAGNTIYF	TGTGCCAGCAGTTACTCGTCAGGGGCTGGAAACACCATATATTTT
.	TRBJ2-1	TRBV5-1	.	CASSLGVGGHSYNEQFF	TGCGCCAGCAGCTTGGGGGTGGGAGGTCATTCCTACAATGAGCAGTTCTTC
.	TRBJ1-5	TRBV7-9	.	CASGQGNQPQHF	TGTGCCAGCGGCCAGGGAAATCAGCCCCAGCATTTT
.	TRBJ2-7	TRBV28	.	CASSLVQYPYEQYF	TGTGCCAGCAGTTTAGTCCAATACCCCTACGAGCAGTACTTC
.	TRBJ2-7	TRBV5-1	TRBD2	CASSLGTSGDYEQYF	TGCGCCAGCAGCCTGGGGACTAGCGGGGACTACGAGCAGTACTTC
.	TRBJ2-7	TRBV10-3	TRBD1	CAIRGGQGNEQYF	TGTGCCATCAGGGGGGGACAGGGAAACGAGCAGTACTTC
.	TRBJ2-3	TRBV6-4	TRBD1	CASSDGTGGTDTQYF	TGTGCCAGCAGTGACGGGACAGGGGGCACAGATACGCAGTATTTT
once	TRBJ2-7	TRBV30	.	CAYRGPGFGDEQYF	TGTGCCTACCGCGGTCCAGGGTTTGGGGACGAGCAGTACTTC
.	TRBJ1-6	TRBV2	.	CASSDRSYNSPLHF	TGTGCCAGCAGTGACAGGAGCTATAATTCACCCCTCCACTTT
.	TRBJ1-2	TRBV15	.	CATSTTRGVGGNYGYTF	TGTGCCACCAGCACCACGCGCGGGGTGGGGGGGAACTATGGCTACACCTTC
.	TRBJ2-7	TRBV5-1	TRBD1	CATKDGTGAYEQYF	TGCGCCACCAAGGACGGGACAGGGGCGTACGAGCAGTACTTC
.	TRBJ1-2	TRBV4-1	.	CASSQDRKNYGYTF	TGCGCCAGCAGCCAAGATAGAAAGAATTATGGCTACACCTTC
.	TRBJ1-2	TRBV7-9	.	CASSLSPSYTF	TGTGCCAGCAGCTTATCTCCGAGCTACACCTTC
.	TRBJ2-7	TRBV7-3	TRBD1	CASSSTGGREQYF	TGTGCCAGCAGCTCGACAGGGGGACGCGAGCAGTACTTC
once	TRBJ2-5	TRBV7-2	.	CASSFMGDGTQYF	TGTGCCAGCAGCTTTATGGGGGACGGGACCCAGTACTTC
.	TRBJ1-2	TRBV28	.	CASSLGLRGWTRGYTF	TGTGCCAGCAGTTTAGGGTTGCGGGGATGGACGAGGGGCTACACCTTC
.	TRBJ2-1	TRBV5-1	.	CASSPPGLNYNEQFF	TGCGCCAGCAGCCCCCCGGGACTGAATTACAATGAGCAGTTCTTC